These 32 T cell receptor beta chains were all obtained from the same sample, sequenced in a study of T cells after yellow fever vaccination. In TCRdb, the 5' RACE reads were re-called with MiXCR into one record per CDR3 protein. There are about 68,000 distinct CDR3 sequences in the sample; more than 6.5% occur only once, and about 40% lies in the top ten. Sequenced here: CD8+ T cells sorted from PBMCs, sampled approximately 40 days after the first yellow fever vaccination. The receptors here all came from a man aged 18 to 29 who received the YFV17D yellow fever vaccine.

This clonotype was counted many times. V usage is TRBV4-1 and J usage is TRBJ2-2; maybe TRBD2 (6 bases). The germline gives CDR1 MGHRA, CDR2 YSYEKL. The CDR3 consists of 15 residues. Trimming took 0 bases from V and 7 from J, leaving 12 bases between them. CDR3 loop: CASSQETPGVGELFF. CDR3 nucleotide sequence: TGCGCCAGCAGCCAAGAAACCCCGGGAGTCGGGGAGCTGTTTTTT.

This clonotype is a singleton in its sample. This may come from a read error, since a much larger clone is one base off. The chain combines TRBV4-1 with TRBJ2-2, with D possibly being TRBD1 (6 bases). Trimming pared 3 bases from V and 5 bases from J, leaving 19 bases between. Germline values: CDR1 MGHRA, CDR2 YSYEKL. The CDR3 loop spans 17 amino acids. Here the CDR3 reads CASSHPETGPGTGELFF. CDR3 in DNA: TGCGCCAGCAGCCACCCCGAGACAGGACCGGGAACCGGGGAGCTGTTTTTT.

The table lists this clonotype with many counts. The chain uses TRBV7-9 and TRBJ1-1; TRBD1 matches 7 bases. Germline V gene lookup returns CDR1 SEHNR and CDR2 FQNEAQ (reference sequence). V gave up 5 bases and J gave up 4 bases; unmatched junction bases: 13. This CDR3 has 16 amino acids. For the CDR3, the DNA is TGTGCCAGCAGCCAAGAAGACAGGGCGCCGACCACTGAAGCTTTCTTT. Residues: CASSQEDRAPTTEAFF.

This clonotype was seen more than once but under ten times. The chain links TRBV27 to TRBJ1-1; D possibly corresponds to TRBD1 (6 bases). The germline V gene has CDR1 MNHEY and CDR2 SMNVEV (reference sequence). Trimming took 7 bases from V and 0 from J, leaving 15 bases between them. The CDR3 has 15 amino acids. The CDR3 DNA is TGTGCCAGCACTTCTCTCGGGGGCCTGAACACTGAAGCTTTCTTT. As protein: CASTSLGGLNTEAFF.

This clonotype was seen many times. The chain uses TRBV11-2 and TRBJ2-7; 9 nucleotides agree with TRBD1. Trimming took 5 bases from V and 2 from J; bases not matched to a gene: 7. Germline V gives CDR1 SGHAT, CDR2 FQNNGV. This CDR3 has 15 residues. CDR3 nucleotides: TGTGCCAGCAGCCCGAGGGACAGGGACACCTACGAGCAGTACGTC. Protein product: CASSPRDRDTYEQYV.

This rearrangement joins TRBV6-2 or TRBV6-3 to TRBJ2-3; 14 nucleotides line up with TRBD2. J was trimmed by 6 bases and V by 3 bases; bases with no gene match: 5. The V gene's germline CDR1 is MNHEY and CDR2 SVGEGT. The length of the CDR3 is 16 residues. Here the CDR3 DNA reads TGTGCCAGCAGTTATCCGGGACTAGCGGGGGTTGATACGCAGTATTTT. It yields the protein CASSYPGLAGVDTQYF.

This clonotype was observed a few times. The chain is built from TRBV7-9 and TRBJ2-1; weak D call: TRBD2 (6 bases). The CDR3 extends over 13 amino acids. V dropped 5 bases and J dropped 4 bases, with 9 bases sitting between them. CDR1 and CDR2 from the germline V gene are SEHNR and FQNEAQ (reference sequence). CDR3 region: CASSGRWYNEQFF. The CDR3 DNA reads as TGTGCCAGCAGCGGGAGGTGGTACAATGAGCAGTTCTTC. The complete variable domain, with remaining parts taken from reference TRBV7-9 and TRBJ2-1, reads DTGVSQNPRHKITKRGQNVTFRCDPISEHNRLYWYRQTLGQGPEFLTYFQNEAQLEKSRLLSDRFSAERPKGSFSTLEIQRTEQGDSAMYLCASSGRWYNEQFFGPGTRLTVL.

This clonotype was counted many times. This chain connects TRBV20-1 to TRBJ2-5, with 11 bases identical to TRBD1. V shed 8 bases and J 5 bases; nucleotides not matched to a gene: 10. The length of the CDR3 is 14 residues. Germline V gives CDR1 DFQATT, CDR2 SNEGSKA (reference sequence). DNA for the CDR3: TGCAGTCCCACGGGACAGGGGGTTTGGGAGACCCAGTACTTC. This sequence encodes CSPTGQGVWETQYF.

V usage is TRBV4-3 and J usage is TRBJ2-1, with D perhaps being TRBD1 or TRBD2 (5 bases each). The CDR3 has 17 residues. Trimming took 8 bases from V and 4 from J, leaving 24 bases between them. The germline gives CDR1 LGHNA, CDR2 YSLEER. CDR3 nucleotide sequence: TGCGCCAGCTCCCCAACCCCGGGACCGATCGGATACAATGAGCAGTTCTTC. Protein sequence: CASSPTPGPIGYNEQFF.

As to this clonotype: Possible read error: a much larger clone is one base away. The chain combines TRBV7-9 with TRBJ2-7; possibly TRBD1 for D (6 bases). The CDR3 covers 12 residues. CDR1 is SEHNR, CDR2 FQNEAQ, per germline (reference sequence). V was cut by 4 bases and J by 7 bases, with 11 bases left in between. In DNA, the CDR3 is TGTGCCAGCAGCTCCGGGACAAAGGAGCAGTACTTC. Translation: CASSSGTKEQYF.

The chain carries TRBV7-2 and TRBJ2-3, with D tentatively TRBD2 (6 bases). The germline V gene encodes CDR1 SGHTA and CDR2 FQGNSA. Deletions cut 1 base from V and 5 bases from J, with 10 bases between. The CDR3 is made up of 14 amino acids. In DNA, the CDR3 is TGTGCCAGCAGCTTAGAGCGGGTGAGAGATACGCAGTATTTT. Translated, it gives CASSLERVRDTQYF.

This clonotype was seen repeatedly, ten times or more. The rearrangement joins TRBV4-3 to TRBJ2-3; D gene ambiguous. V gave up 7 bases and J gave up 4 bases, with 18 bases separating them. The germline CDR1 and CDR2 sequences are LGHNA and YSLEER. The CDR3 has 15 amino acids. As DNA, the CDR3 is TGCGCCAGCAAATCAAGTGGGCTAGTTGCAGATACGCAGTATTTT. As protein: CASKSSGLVADTQYF.

In this sample, this clonotype turned up a few times. The chain is built from TRBV19 and TRBJ1-1; D remains ambiguous. Germline V gene sequence: CDR1 LNHDA, CDR2 SQIVND (reference sequence). V lost 3 bases and J lost 1, with 9 bases in between. This CDR3 has 14 amino acids. The CDR3 reads CASSIYLRNTEAFF. Written as DNA, the CDR3 is TGTGCCAGTAGTATTTACCTGAGGAACACTGAAGCTTTCTTT.

The chain combines TRBV7-2 with TRBJ2-6; the match to TRBD1 covers 9 bases. The V and J ends lost 0 bases and 3 bases, in that order; junction bases with no gene match: 3. Per germline, CDR1 SGHTA and CDR2 FQGNSA. The CDR3 has 17 amino acids. CDR3 sequence: CASSLARTGVGANVLTF. CDR3 bases: TGTGCCAGCAGCTTAGCTCGGACAGGGGTTGGGGCCAACGTCCTGACTTTC.

This clonotype was picked up many times. The chain carries TRBV5-1 and TRBJ2-3; D is unresolved. V lost 2 bases, J lost 6 bases, and 7 bases lay in between. The CDR3 runs 12 residues. The germline CDR1 and CDR2 sequences are SGHRS and YFSETQ. The CDR3 DNA sequence: TGCGCCAGCAGCTTCGACGGCGATACGCAGTATTTT. It encodes CASSFDGDTQYF. Drawing the rest from reference TRBV5-1 and TRBJ2-3, the complete variable domain is KAGVTQTPRYLIKTRGQQVTLSCSPISGHRSVSWYQQTPGQGLQFLFEYFSETQRNKGNFPGRFSGRQFSNSRSEMNVSTLELGDSALYLCASSFDGDTQYFGPGTRLTVL.

This clonotype was observed a handful of times. The chain recombines TRBV29-1 with TRBJ1-2; D unclear. Germline assignment: CDR1 SQVTM and CDR2 ANQGSEA. Trimming left V 4 bases short and J 0 bases short, with 18 bases between. CDR3 size: 16 residues. The chain's CDR3 is CSVAPPDGGTNYGYTF. CDR3 nucleotide sequence: TGCAGCGTTGCTCCCCCGGACGGAGGGACTAACTATGGCTACACCTTC.

This clonotype was observed at least ten times. The chain employs TRBV6-1 and TRBJ2-3; the D gene is possibly TRBD2 (6 bases). There are 15 residues in the CDR3. Germline CDR1 MNHNS, CDR2 SASEGT. V was shortened by 1 base and J by 4 bases, with 12 bases between the two germline ends. The CDR3 bases are TGTGCCAGCAGTGAAGGAGGCGGGGAGGCAGATACGCAGTATTTT. Protein sequence: CASSEGGGEADTQYF.

The chain couples TRBV3-1 to TRBJ2-2; D call uncertain. Trimming shortened V by 2 bases and J by 2 bases, and 3 bases separated the two germline ends. This CDR3 is 13 amino acids long. Looked up from germline, CDR1 is LGHDT and CDR2 is YNNKEL (reference sequence). As DNA, the CDR3 is TGTGCCAGCAGCCAAACAAACACCGGGGAGCTGTTTTTT. It is translated as CASSQTNTGELFF.

This clonotype was observed a single time. A much bigger clone sits one base away, suggesting this may be a read error. The chain uses TRBV6-1 and TRBJ2-7; the D call may be TRBD1 or TRBD2 (5 bases each). Germline V gene sequence: CDR1 MNHNS, CDR2 SASEGT. This CDR3 has 15 amino acids. In DNA form, the CDR3 reads TGTGCCAGCAGTAAAGCGAGTGGGACGGTGTACGAGCAGTACGTC. Its protein is CASSKASGTVYEQYV.

This clonotype was counted many times. This chain uses TRBV4-1 with TRBJ2-7, with D hard to call. The CDR3 runs 14 residues. Trimming stripped 4 bases from V and 1 base from J, with 11 bases between. Germline V gene sequence: CDR1 MGHRA, CDR2 YSYEKL. CDR3 sequence reads: CASSPFDGSYEQYV. The CDR3 region has the DNA TGCGCCAGCAGCCCTTTTGACGGATCCTACGAGCAGTACGTC.

This clonotype was counted at least ten times. This sequence joins TRBV7-9 and TRBJ1-1; D not resolved. Germline V gene data show CDR1 as SEHNR and CDR2 as FQNEAQ (reference sequence). Deletions cut 5 bases from V and 8 bases from J, with 9 bases between. This CDR3 is 11 amino acids long. The CDR3 loop is CASSQGYEAFF. CDR3 coding DNA: TGTGCCAGCAGCCAAGGGTACGAAGCTTTCTTT.

This clonotype turned up a few times. The V call is TRBV7-9, the J call TRBJ2-3, with 7 positions matching TRBD1. Germline V gene lookup returns CDR1 SEHNR and CDR2 FQNEAQ (reference sequence). CDR3 length equals 16 residues. The V and J ends lost 4 bases and 2 bases, in that order; junction bases with no gene match: 9. The CDR3 reads CASSWTDRSITDTQYF. The DNA of the CDR3 is TGTGCCAGCAGCTGGACGGACAGGTCTATCACAGATACGCAGTATTTT. Full variable domain (outside the CDR3, taken from reference TRBV7-9 and TRBJ2-3): DTGVSQNPRHKITKRGQNVTFRCDPISEHNRLYWYRQTLGQGPEFLTYFQNEAQLEKSRLLSDRFSAERPKGSFSTLEIQRTEQGDSAMYLCASSWTDRSITDTQYFGPGTRLTVL.

The sample holds many counts of this clonotype. DNA for the CDR3: TGTGCCAGCAGCTTAGACTGGTCCGAGCAGTACTTC. Its protein product is CASSLDWSEQYF. The chain couples TRBV7-2 to TRBJ2-7; D is unresolved. Germline CDR1 reads SGHTA; CDR2 reads FQGNSA. The CDR3 is 12 residues long. V lost 1 base and J 6 bases, leaving 7 bases between the germline ends.

Many counts were recorded for this clonotype. This chain joins TRBV7-6 and TRBJ2-1, with no clear D. Per germline, CDR1 SGHVS and CDR2 FNYEAQ. The CDR3 extends over 13 amino acids. V gave up 2 bases and J gave up 4 bases, with 6 bases separating them. The CDR3, as DNA: TGTGCCAGCAGCTTATCAGATTACAATGAGCAGTTCTTC. Translated, it gives CASSLSDYNEQFF.

This clonotype has a count of ten or more. The chain combines TRBV15 with TRBJ1-2; no clear D gene. Trimming left V 4 bases short and J 2 bases short, with 11 bases between. Germline V lookup: CDR1 LNHNV, CDR2 YYDKDF (reference sequence). The CDR3 length is 14 residues. CDR3 nucleotide sequence: TGTGCCACCAGCACCTCCGGACTGAACTATGGCTACACCTTC. Translation: CATSTSGLNYGYTF.

This clonotype was picked up many times. This rearrangement joins TRBV20-1 to TRBJ2-5; 7 positions match TRBD2. The CDR3 spans 14 residues. Per the germline V gene, CDR1 is DFQATT and CDR2 is SNEGSKA (reference sequence). V was clipped by 0 bases and J by 5 bases; unmatched bases: 6. CDR3 in DNA: TGCAGTGCTAGAGATGGGGGGGAGGGGGAGACCCAGTACTTC. It codes for CSARDGGEGETQYF.

This clonotype was found many times. The genes are TRBV20-1 and TRBJ2-1; 10 nucleotides align to TRBD1. The CDR3 totals 14 residues. Per germline, CDR1 DFQATT and CDR2 SNEGSKA (reference sequence). V was pared by 6 bases and J by 4 bases, with 6 bases of the junction left unmatched. CDR3 amino acids: CSAAGTGVYNEQFF. CDR3 nucleotide sequence: TGCAGTGCGGCCGGGACAGGGGTATACAATGAGCAGTTCTTC.

At least ten counts were recorded for this clonotype. The CDR3, as DNA: TGTGCCAGCAGCTTAGCGGCCTCCTACGAGCAGTACTTC. Protein: CASSLAASYEQYF. The chain combines TRBV7-3 with TRBJ2-7; the D is unclear. The CDR3 consists of 13 residues. Germline V lookup: CDR1 SGHTA, CDR2 FQGTGA. V was shortened by 2 bases and J by 0 bases, with 5 bases between the two germline ends.

This clonotype was found a few times. At one end, the junction sequence differs from germline, possibly due to a read error. This chain joins TRBV29-1 and TRBJ1-2; weak D call: TRBD1 (6 bases). Germline V gene lookup returns CDR1 SQVTM and CDR2 ANQGSEA. There are 11 residues in the CDR3. CDR3 in DNA: TGCAGCGTTGAGAGAGGGGGGTTCCCCTTATTC. This codes for CSVERGGFPLF. The entire variable domain, with the rest obtained from reference TRBV29-1 and TRBJ1-2, is as follows: SAVISQKPSRDICQRGTSLTIQCQVDSQVTMMFWYRQQPGQSLTLIATANQGSEATYESGFVIDKFPISRPNLTFSTLTVSNMSPEDSSIYLCSVERGGFPLFGSGTRLTVV.

In its sample, this clonotype was seen many times. J is TRBJ2-7 and V is TRBV20-1, with D hard to call. In germline, CDR1 is DFQATT, CDR2 SNEGSKA (reference sequence). V was clipped by 0 bases and J by 3 bases, with 3 bases between them. The CDR3 runs 11 residues. The CDR3 here is CSAREGYEQYV. CDR3 sequence (DNA): TGCAGTGCTAGAGAGGGCTACGAGCAGTACGTC.

This clonotype was seen more than once but under ten times. This chain connects TRBV4-1 to TRBJ2-5; no clear D gene. Trimming took 1 base from V and 5 from J, leaving 8 bases between them. There are 13 residues in the CDR3. Germline V gene data show CDR1 as MGHRA and CDR2 as YSYEKL. CDR3 sequence (DNA): TGCGCCAGCAGCCAAGGAGGAGCTGAGACCCAGTACTTC. As protein: CASSQGGAETQYF.

The table lists this clonotype with many counts. The chain couples TRBV12-5 to TRBJ2-7; 10 bases map to TRBD1. This CDR3 comprises 14 residues. The germline V gene has CDR1 LGHNT and CDR2 FRNRAP. V lost 5 bases, J lost 7 bases, and 8 bases stayed unmatched. The CDR3 sequence: CASGPGTGVIEQYF. The CDR3 DNA reads TGTGCTAGTGGTCCCGGGACAGGGGTCATAGAGCAGTACTTC.